The 12 T cell receptor beta chains below were found in one sample sequenced in a study of T cell responses to AZD1222 COVID-19 vaccine. Repertoires were generated with immunoSEQ multiplex PCR, while TCRdb's copy carries only in-frame clones and drops some. The sample has roughly 180,000 clones, roughly nine tenths seen once. Sequencing was performed on peripheral blood, taken on day 0 of AZD1222 vaccination. These TCRs come from an adult in good health.

The DNA of the CDR3 is TGCGCCAGCAGCCAAGGGCCCCAACAGGGACATGGCTACACCTTC. Amino acids: CASSQGPQQGHGYTF. J is TRBJ1-2 and V is TRBV4-3, with D perhaps matching TRBD1 (6 bases). The germline gives CDR1 LGHNA, CDR2 YSLEER. Trimming shortened V by 1 base and J by 6 bases, and 15 bases separated the two germline ends. This CDR3 is built from 15 residues.

This clone was observed a single time. The V call is TRBV27, the J call TRBJ2-3, with 8 bases identical to TRBD1. The CDR3 spans 16 residues. V lost 6 bases, J lost 5 bases, and 13 bases stayed unmatched. Germline V lookup: CDR1 MNHEY, CDR2 SMNVEV (reference sequence). The CDR3 DNA follows: TGTGCCAGCAGACTTGGCGTGACAGGGGTCGAAGATACGCAGTATTTT. Translating it yields CASRLGVTGVEDTQYF.

This clone was seen just once. The rearrangement links TRBV28 to TRBJ2-5, with D tentatively TRBD1 (5 bases). V was trimmed by 5 bases and J by 2 bases, leaving 12 bases between them. The CDR3 covers 14 residues. In germline, CDR1 is MDHEN, CDR2 SYDVKM. CDR3 DNA: TGTGCCAGCAGTCCCCCAGGGTTACAAGAGACCCAGTACTTC. As protein: CASSPPGLQETQYF.

The chain links TRBV19 to TRBJ2-7; 9 bases are a match to TRBD2. CDR3 length equals 18 residues. Germline V lookup: CDR1 LNHDA, CDR2 SQIVND (reference sequence). V trimming: 0 bases; J trimming: 3 bases; junction bases outside the gene matches: 12. CDR3 nucleotide sequence: TGTGCCAGTAGTATAGATCTTGCGAGCGGGGGGAGGAACTACGAGCAGTACTTC. The encoded protein is CASSIDLASGGRNYEQYF.

The chain has TRBV28 and TRBJ2-1, with 9 bases identical to TRBD2. Germline V gives CDR1 MDHEN, CDR2 SYDVKM. With V trimmed by 6 bases and J by 8 bases, 11 bases remained unmatched. This CDR3 has 15 residues. CDR3 sequence: CASRTLALAGYEQFF. The CDR3 DNA is TGTGCCAGCAGAACCTTGGCTCTAGCGGGATATGAGCAGTTCTTC.

This rearrangement joins TRBV4-3 to TRBJ1-6; TRBD1 agrees at 7 bases. The CDR3 consists of 17 residues. With V trimmed by 0 bases and J by 7 bases, 9 bases remained unmatched. Germline V gene sequence: CDR1 LGHNA, CDR2 YSLEER. The CDR3 DNA is TGCGCCAGCAGCCAAGATTTCAGGGGGAGTGGGAATTCACCCCTCCACTTT. Its protein is CASSQDFRGSGNSPLHF.

This clone came up once. This rearrangement joins TRBV19 to TRBJ1-4; 9 nucleotides line up with TRBD1. The J segment lost 8 bases and the V segment lost 6 bases, leaving 10 bases of the junction unmatched. CDR3 length equals 15 residues. CDR1 and CDR2 (germline): LNHDA, SQIVND (reference sequence). In nucleotides, the CDR3 is TGTGCCAGTAGACTACCGGGACAGGGCTCCGAAAAACTGTTTTTT. It is translated as CASRLPGQGSEKLFF.

V usage is TRBV19 and J usage is TRBJ1-1; TRBD1 agrees at 8 bases. In germline, CDR1 is LNHDA, CDR2 SQIVND (reference sequence). The CDR3 is made up of 15 amino acids. Trimming took 5 bases from V and 5 from J; bases not matched to a gene: 10. The CDR3 region is CASSSRTGIGTEAFF. DNA for the CDR3: TGTGCCAGTAGTTCCCGGACAGGGATTGGGACTGAAGCTTTCTTT.

This clone occurred a few times. The J gene is TRBJ2-1, the V gene TRBV12-3 or TRBV12-4; 7 nucleotides align to TRBD2. V was pared by 3 bases and J by 11 bases, with 4 bases of the junction left unmatched. This CDR3 comprises 12 residues. DNA for the CDR3: TGTGCCAGCAGTTTTTTGGGAGGGAAGCAGTTCTTC. Residues: CASSFLGGKQFF.

The CDR3: CASSLALRNEQFF. DNA of the CDR3: TGTGCCAGCAGCTTGGCCCTCCGGAATGAGCAGTTCTTC. The chain couples TRBV5-4 to TRBJ2-1; D is unclear. The ends were cut back, 0 bases at V and 7 bases at J, with 8 bases in the middle. CDR3 length equals 13 residues. Germline values: CDR1 SGHNT, CDR2 YYREEE (reference sequence).

V and J are TRBV19 and TRBJ2-1; 11 bases match TRBD2. Unmatched junction bases numbered 1, after V lost 1 base and J lost 5 bases. CDR1 is LNHDA, CDR2 SQIVND, per germline (reference sequence). The CDR3 length is 15 residues. The CDR3: CASSIVAGGHNEQFF. The CDR3 nucleotides read TGTGCCAGTAGTATAGTAGCGGGGGGGCACAATGAGCAGTTCTTC.

The chain couples TRBV28 to TRBJ1-6; 8 positions agree with TRBD1. This CDR3 contains 15 residues. CDR1 is MDHEN, CDR2 SYDVKM, per germline. V trimming: 6 bases; J trimming: 9 bases; junction bases outside the gene matches: 10. CDR3 coding DNA: TGTGCCAGCAGCATGCCCCAGGGGGCCGCTTCACCCCTCCACTTT. Amino acid sequence: CASSMPQGAASPLHF.